This T cell receptor (beta chain) emerged from a study of early stage breast cancer tumors (dated by TCRdb to about 2017). A note on the overall study: Of the roughly 17 invasive breast tumors, approximately 11 were found to be estrogen receptor-positive, progesterone receptor-positive and HER2-negative. Of the approximately twelve ER+/PR+/HER2- tumors, eight were classified as invasive ductal carcinomas and four as invasive lobular carcinomas. A read coverage of roughly 10-fold per sample was achieved on average. The samples as a whole yielded more than 2.5 million detected templates, corresponding to fewer than 1.4 million unique clonotypes.

Each sample was amplified in two independent genomic DNA replicates, using around 550 ng for blood and around 1.5 ug for tumor or normal breast. Following the manufacturer's instructions, the ImmunoSeq Intro kit was used to carry out TCRB sequencing on genomic DNA. Multiplex PCR ran around 30 cycles with proprietary primers and spike-in control sequences for absolute quantification. Single-end 150-bp reads were used to sequence an 87-bp fragment spanning the CDR3 plus the flanking V and J genes. Seven samples, each with two replicates, were multiplexed per lane of an Illumina MiSeq using version 3.0 chemistry. The authors' analysis ran thus. The vendor's proprietary pipeline handled the raw data processing, merging both replicates into a single result for each sample. Productive rearrangements sharing the V-gene family, CDR3 amino acid sequence and J-gene segment were defined as clonotypes. Clonality was computed as 1 minus the normalized Shannon entropy (Pielou evenness) of TCRB abundances. T cell density was estimated by dividing total templates by the number of input cells inferred from the DNA input amount. Total repertoire diversity and clonality were estimated with Recon using default parameters. A clonotype counted as tumor-enriched if its abundance in tumor exceeded 0.1% and was at least 32-fold higher than its abundance in normal breast. In its TCRdb copy, this immuneACCESS table keeps in-frame sequences only and misses some clones. Where compared with another copy, unresolved V genes explain less than half of these, and the others have no known cause. V, J and clone size were drawn from that table, and D and trimming were deduced from the DNA. In this sample the table shows roughly 60,000 clones, around 80% of which occur a single time. Together, the top ten hold around 3.7% of the sample.

In the germline V gene, CDR1 corresponds to KGHSH and CDR2 to LQKENI. Counted from cysteine to phenylalanine, this CDR3 has 13 amino acids. Only the CDR3 portion is preserved as DNA: 39 bases, with reading frame beginning at the first base. Deletion took 6 bases off V and 7 bases off J, with a span of 16 bases between the germline ends. With respect to this clone: Its cognate antigen has yet to be identified. No quality values exist for individual bases; no much larger clone is one base distant.

The study profiled bulk TCR beta-chain repertoires in matched peripheral blood, tumor and adjacent normal breast tissue taken from approximately 16 patients with early-stage breast cancer. Before surgery, about 4.5-11 mL of whole blood was collected into EDTA tubes and then processed within 2 hours. Ficoll-Paque centrifugation in SepMate-50 tubes was used to isolate peripheral blood mononuclear cells. PBMCs were cryopreserved in aliquots of roughly 2 to 4.5 million cells in about 90% FBS with about 10% DMSO and kept in liquid nitrogen. The Qiagen AllPrep DNA/RNA Mini kit was used for genomic DNA extraction. Overall study results and their limits: Sequencing bulk genomic DNA from unsorted cells could not capture chain pairing or functional markers like CD4, CD8 and FOXP3. Greater similarity was observed between blood and normal breast repertoires than between blood and tumor repertoires, and tumor was distinguished from normal in about 90% of the 16 patients when each tissue was compared with blood. Roughly 2.5-fold higher T cell density and higher clonality were observed in tumors than in adjacent normal breast tissue. Because the cohort was small, a breakdown by tumor subtype could not be done. Enriched TCRB sequences shared across patients were mostly commonly generated sequences, unlikely to play an important role in the tumor microenvironment.

The sequence joins TRBV18 to TRBJ2-7; the D gene is perhaps TRBD1 or TRBD2, each of them matching over 5 bases. The source is a person aged 30 to 40 with breast cancer. Material: blood. The encoded CDR3 is CASSGLGEREQYF. DNA sequence: TGTGCCAGCTCCGGGCTGGGGGAGAGGGAGCAGTACTTC.